This TCR beta chain is from a study of shared clonotypes between healthy human individuals. Using immunoSEQ multiplex PCR, the repertoire was profiled, and TCRdb retains in-frame clones only, with some absent. The data show 2 million to 2.5 million clones, with approximately 94% seen just once and roughly 1% held by the top ten. CDR1 is MNHEY, CDR2 SMNVEV, per germline (reference sequence). The CDR3 has 14 residues. Trimming cost V 4 bases and J 3 bases, with 13 bases left between them. It was CD45RO-negative cells, positively selected for CCR7, that made up naive CD8 cells, with terminally differentiated effector memory CD45RA+ cells excluded. Study-wide results and limits: Only blood underwent sampling, and tissue repertoires likely differ.

Notes on this clone: Its target is not known.

The TCR was taken from a man between 18 and 29 years old in good health. The gene calls are TRBV27 and TRBJ2-7; D is unclear. Sample: naive CD8+ T cells sorted from blood. The CDR3 reads CASSSRLGGYEQYF. The CDR3 region has the DNA TGTGCCAGCAGTTCGAGGTTAGGCGGCTACGAGCAGTACTTC.